This T cell receptor (beta chain) was sequenced in a study of shared clonotypes between healthy human individuals. The overall study: Each donor's CD8 memory used one plate, CD8 naive two, each CD4 subset three.

Points on this clone: Antigen unknown.

It was CD45RO-negative cells, positively selected for CCR7, that made up naive CD8 cells, with terminally differentiated effector memory CD45RA+ cells excluded. It was around 190 ng DNA, around 33,000 T cell genomes, that sorted-subset replicate PCRs used. Sequencing used immunoSEQ multiplex PCR; TCRdb keeps in-frame clones, though not all of them. The data contain about 700,000 clones, about 92% of them singletons. Whole-study results and caveats: Generation probabilities were higher for clonotypes shared across all four sorted-subset donors than for unshared ones.

CDR3 length: 15 amino acids. V lost 0 bases, J lost 5 bases, and 3 bases stayed unmatched. The germline CDR1 and CDR2 sequences are MNHNY and SVGAGI (reference sequence). The specimen sequenced was naive CD8+ T cells sorted from blood. The chain couples TRBV6-6 to TRBJ2-5; 10 nucleotides agree with TRBD2. This receptor was taken from a man younger than 45 in good health. CDR3 residues: CASSYSLAGDETQYF. The CDR3 DNA is TGTGCCAGCAGTTACTCGCTAGCGGGAGATGAGACCCAGTACTTC.